This T cell receptor (beta chain) was captured by sequencing in a study of shared clonotypes between healthy human individuals. Notes on this clone: Its antigen is unidentified.

The assay was immunoSEQ multiplex PCR, and TCRdb's table has in-frame clones only and misses some. The table has about 2 million clones, just under 95% seen once. There are 14 residues in the CDR3. Germline V CDR1 and CDR2: SQVTM, ANQGSEA. The V and J ends lost 3 bases and 0 bases respectively, with 9 bases between them. General study points: The generation probabilities recorded for non-shared clonotypes fell below those of clonotypes shared by all four donors.

Naive CD8 cells, CD45RO-negative and positively selected for CCR7, excluded terminally differentiated effector memory CD45RA+ cells. This chain links TRBV29-1 with TRBJ2-1; D may be TRBD1 or TRBD2 (5 bases each). The sequenced sample was naive CD8+ T cells sorted from blood. This receptor was taken from a man aged 18-30 years in good health. CDR3 sequence: CSVEGVSSYNEQFF. The CDR3 nucleotides read TGCAGCGTTGAGGGGGTTAGCTCCTACAATGAGCAGTTCTTC.